This TCR beta chain emerged from a study of siplizumab effects on memory and regulatory T cells. Study-wide points: Roughly 75-95% of proliferating clones (CD4+ or CD8+) could not be assigned a naive or memory phenotype. Treg-derived clones made up an average of 68.8% of mappable alloreactive CD4+ clones with siplizumab and under 35% in controls. The suppressive capacity of proliferating Tregs from siplizumab cultures remained unconfirmed. A major contribution to the alloresponse seemed to be made by naive T cells, which seemed more diverse than memory cells.

The CDR3 covers 13 residues. The germline gives CDR1 LNHDA, CDR2 SQIVND (reference sequence). Trimming left V 6 bases short and J 1 base short, with 8 bases between. Data came from immunoSEQ multiplex PCR; TCRdb stores just in-frame clones and leaves some out. The data show approximately 100,000 clones, 90% to 95% seen once. Concerning this clone: The antigen is undetermined.

The chain carries TRBV19 and TRBJ2-3; D gene ambiguous. The TCR comes from a human donor in good health. Sequencing was performed on Tregs sorted from blood. The CDR3 bases are TGTGCCAGTAGCATGACTGGCACAGATACGCAGTATTTT. Translated, it gives CASSMTGTDTQYF. Looking up the rest from reference TRBV19 and TRBJ2-3 gives the full variable domain: DGGITQSPKYLFRKEGQNVTLSCEQNLNHDAMYWYRQDPGQGLRLIYYSQIVNDFQKGDIAEGYSVSREKKESFPLTVTSAQKNPTAFYLCASSMTGTDTQYFGPGTRLTVL.